This T cell receptor (beta chain) was profiled in a study of vaccination effects on CD4 cells after COVID-19. As concerns this clone: Its antigen remains unidentified. The junction departs from the called germline gene at one end, perhaps through a read error.

TCRdb's table, derived via immunoSEQ multiplex PCR, lists solely in-frame clones and lacks some. In the table there are about 70,000 clones, around 80% of which are singletons. Germline lookup yields CDR1 KGHSH and CDR2 LQKENI. There are 12 residues in the CDR3. ViraFEST assay sequencing came after antigen-specific CD4+ T cells were expanded with viral peptide pools. Subsequent to a culture period of about nine days, CD4+ T cells were isolated. Neither prior SARS-CoV-2 infection nor positive nucleocapsid antibodies were present in the vaccine recipients. The sample was CD4+ T cells from PBMCs cultured with SARS-CoV-2 spike peptides, taken before COVID-19 vaccination. The chain carries TRBV18 and TRBJ1-2; perhaps TRBD1 as D (6 bases). This clonotype originated in a human donor who received a COVID-19 vaccine. In DNA, the CDR3 is TGTGCCAGCTCACCGAGTCGACAGGTCGGACGTTTC. Protein sequence: CASSPSRQVGRF.